This TCR beta chain was recorded in a study of shared clonotypes between healthy human individuals. Study-wide context: Each donor's CD4 naive and CD4 memory cells filled three plates apiece, CD8 naive two, and CD8 memory one.

CD45RO-negative CD8 cells positively selected for CCR7 made up the naive population, which excluded terminally differentiated effector memory CD45RA+ cells. Sequencing was performed with immunoSEQ multiplex PCR; in TCRdb, only in-frame clones are kept and a portion is missing. The repertoire holds about 590,000 clones, with 95% to 96% as singletons. Turning to this clone: Its antigen is not identified.

General observations from the study: Lower generation probabilities were found for non-shared clonotypes than for those shared by all four donors. In a few donors, roughly 5.2% of naive CD4 clonotypes appeared in common.

J lost 8 bases, V lost 4 bases, and 11 bases had no gene match. Germline V gene data show CDR1 as MNHEY and CDR2 as SMNVEV (reference sequence). This CDR3 is 15 amino acids long. The sequenced material came from naive CD8+ T cells sorted from blood. The chain carries TRBV27 and TRBJ1-1; 9 nucleotides match TRBD1. This clonotype was sampled from a woman under 40 in good health. The CDR3 DNA reads TGTGCCAGCAGTTCGGGACAGGGACCCCATCCCGAAGCTTTCTTT. It codes for CASSSGQGPHPEAFF.